These 9 T cell receptor beta chains originate from one sample sequenced in a study of blood T cell repertoires in COVID-19. The table came from immunoSEQ multiplex PCR; TCRdb's copy has only in-frame clones and leaves some out. The table shows about 200,000 clones, with roughly 86% occurring only once. The sequenced sample consisted of peripheral blood. All receptors come from a man aged 60 to 75 with acute or convalescent COVID-19.

This clone was counted a few times. CDR3 nucleotide sequence: TGTGCCAGCAGCCAAGATCTCGGCAGGGAAGGGTATGGCTACACCTTC. Its protein is CASSQDLGREGYGYTF. J is TRBJ1-2 and V is TRBV4-2; D is possibly TRBD1 (5 bases). Per germline, CDR1 LGHNA and CDR2 YNFKEQ. Between the trimmed V and J ends, which lost 0 bases and 5 bases, there was a span of 16 bases. The CDR3 is 16 residues long.

V gene TRBV18 combines with J gene TRBJ2-1; 9 bases map to TRBD2. In germline, CDR1 is KGHSH, CDR2 LQKENI. The CDR3 contains 20 residues. Losses at the gene ends were 2 bases for V and 0 bases for J; bases not matched to a gene: 14. This chain's CDR3 is CASSPILGLASARSYNEQFF. The CDR3 DNA follows: TGTGCCAGCTCACCAATATTAGGACTAGCGTCGGCGCGCTCCTACAATGAGCAGTTCTTC. Full variable domain (remainder filled in from reference TRBV18 and TRBJ2-1): NAGVMQNPRHLVRRRGQEARLRCSPMKGHSHVYWYRQLPEEGLKFMVYLQKENIIDESGMPKERFSAEFPKEGPSILRIQQVVRGDSAAYFCASSPILGLASARSYNEQFFGPGTRLTVL.

The V call is TRBV5-1, the J call TRBJ2-5, with D possibly matching TRBD2 (5 bases). Per germline, CDR1 SGHRS and CDR2 YFSETQ. The CDR3 extends over 14 amino acids. Trimming shortened V by 0 bases and J by 5 bases, and 11 bases separated the two germline ends. The CDR3 DNA sequence: TGCGCCAGCAGCTTGGCCCCGGGGTCTGAGACCCAGTACTTC. This translates into CASSLAPGSETQYF. The full variable domain, its missing parts supplied by reference TRBV5-1 and TRBJ2-5, is KAGVTQTPRYLIKTRGQQVTLSCSPISGHRSVSWYQQTPGQGLQFLFEYFSETQRNKGNFPGRFSGRQFSNSRSEMNVSTLELGDSALYLCASSLAPGSETQYFGPGTRLLVL.

The chain uses TRBV11-2 and TRBJ2-3; D is undetermined. The CDR3 is made up of 13 amino acids. Germline V lookup: CDR1 SGHAT, CDR2 FQNNGV. Trimming removed 4 bases from V and 6 bases from J, with 11 bases in between. The CDR3 region is CASSSHRRDTQYF. The CDR3 nucleotides are TGTGCCAGCAGCTCCCACCGGCGGGATACGCAGTATTTT.

The CDR3 protein is CASSRGQGARKLFF. For the CDR3, the DNA is TGTGCCAGTAGTAGGGGACAGGGGGCGCGAAAACTGTTTTTT. The chain couples TRBV19 to TRBJ1-4; 12 nucleotides match TRBD1. Germline-derived CDR1 and CDR2 are LNHDA and SQIVND (reference sequence). The CDR3 covers 14 residues. The V segment lost 4 bases and the J segment 10 bases; nucleotides outside the gene matches: 4.

The chain uses TRBV5-1 and TRBJ1-2; possible D gene TRBD1, 5 bases. Germline CDR1 is SGHRS and CDR2 is YFSETQ. With 6 bases removed from V and 3 bases from J, the gap between germline ends came to 15 bases. The length of the CDR3 is 14 residues. This CDR3 is CASTPGVKDYGYTF. For the CDR3, the DNA is TGCGCCAGCACACCGGGGGTGAAAGACTATGGCTACACCTTC.

The chain couples TRBV4-1 to TRBJ2-3; D call uncertain. V was shortened by 1 base and J by 2 bases, with 10 bases between the two germline ends. Germline V gene lookup returns CDR1 MGHRA and CDR2 YSYEKL. This CDR3 contains 15 residues. CDR3: CASSQVITPTDTQYF. In DNA form, the CDR3 reads TGCGCCAGCAGCCAAGTTATAACACCCACAGATACGCAGTATTTT.

This chain connects TRBV18 to TRBJ1-1; 7 nucleotides align to TRBD1. This CDR3 is built from 16 residues. After removal of 3 bases from V and 1 base from J, the junction contained 8 bases not matched to a gene. Germline assignment: CDR1 KGHSH and CDR2 LQKENI. Here the CDR3 reads CASSPLSGTENTEAFF. The CDR3 DNA follows: TGTGCCAGCTCACCCCTTTCCGGGACAGAGAACACTGAAGCTTTCTTT.

CDR3 loop: CASSLSVVGRGRTLKLGTEAFF. The CDR3 nucleotides read TGCGCCAGCAGCTTGTCAGTAGTTGGCAGGGGCCGAACACTGAAACTGGGGACTGAAGCTTTCTTT. The chain links TRBV5-1 to TRBJ1-1; D may be TRBD1 (6 bases). V dropped 1 base and J dropped 5 bases, with 36 bases sitting between them. CDR3 length: 22 amino acids. Germline CDR1 and CDR2: SGHRS and YFSETQ.